This TCR beta chain is drawn from a study of cytomegalovirus exposure and HLA in healthy donors. PCR involved 60 Vbeta and 13 Jbeta primers. Sequenced by immunoSEQ multiplex PCR; TCRdb stores in-frame clones only, minus some. Here the sample spans about 85,000 clones, approximately 80% being singletons. Among the donors, all were healthy bone marrow donors. In germline, CDR1 is SGHNT, CDR2 YYREEE (reference sequence). The length of the CDR3 is 14 residues. After removal of 4 bases from V and 7 bases from J, the junction contained 4 bases not matched to a gene. Input material: PBMCs. This TCR was recovered from a woman aged 45 to 65 in good health and CMV-seropositive. This chain uses TRBV5-4 with TRBJ1-4; 10 bases are a match to TRBD1. In DNA, the CDR3 is TGTGCCAGCAGCCGACAGGGGGCGACTGAAAAACTGTTTTTT. Translating gives CASSRQGATEKLFF.